This T cell receptor (beta chain) is from a study of vaccination effects on CD4 cells after COVID-19. The study, taken as a whole, reports: There was only 1 of 255 vaccine-induced clones in healthy vaccinees that cross-reacted with common cold coronaviruses.

Method: immunoSEQ multiplex PCR; TCRdb's copy keeps in-frame clones and lacks some. The table records 37,000 or so clones, around 79% of them present only once. Scientists isolated CD4+ T cells after an approximately ten-day culture period ended. This clone has just a few counts. Its antigen remains unknown. The J segment lost 6 bases and the V segment lost 4 bases, leaving 9 bases of the junction unmatched. The CDR3 spans 15 residues. CDR1 and CDR2 (germline): SEHNR, FQNEAQ (reference sequence). The sequencing used CD4+ T cells from PBMCs cultured without peptide, collected before COVID-19 vaccination. This chain uses TRBV7-9 with TRBJ1-2; 9 bases are a match to TRBD1. The sequence was collected from a human donor who received a COVID-19 vaccine. CDR3 coding DNA: TGTGCCAGCAGCTCCGGACAGGGGCACTTAAATGGCTACACCTTC. Translation: CASSSGQGHLNGYTF.